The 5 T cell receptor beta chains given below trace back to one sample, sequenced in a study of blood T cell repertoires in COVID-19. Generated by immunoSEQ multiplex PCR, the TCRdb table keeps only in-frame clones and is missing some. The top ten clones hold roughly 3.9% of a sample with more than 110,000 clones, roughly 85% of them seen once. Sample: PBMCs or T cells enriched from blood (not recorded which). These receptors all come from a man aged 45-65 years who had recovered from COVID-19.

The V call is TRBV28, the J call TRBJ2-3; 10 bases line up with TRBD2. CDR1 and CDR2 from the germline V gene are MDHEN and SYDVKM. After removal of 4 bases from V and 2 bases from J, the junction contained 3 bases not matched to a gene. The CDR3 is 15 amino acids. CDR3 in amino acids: CASSSSGRVTDTQYF. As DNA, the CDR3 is TGTGCCAGCAGTTCAAGCGGGAGGGTCACAGATACGCAGTATTTT.

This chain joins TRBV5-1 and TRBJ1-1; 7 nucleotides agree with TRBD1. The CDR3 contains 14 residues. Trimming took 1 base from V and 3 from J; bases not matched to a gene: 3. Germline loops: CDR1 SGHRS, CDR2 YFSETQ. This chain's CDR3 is CASSLKGADTEAFF. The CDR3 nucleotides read TGCGCCAGCAGCTTGAAGGGGGCTGACACTGAAGCTTTCTTT.

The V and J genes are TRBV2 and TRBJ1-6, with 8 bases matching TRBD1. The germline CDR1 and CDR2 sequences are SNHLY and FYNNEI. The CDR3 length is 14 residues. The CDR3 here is CATTQGAPNSPLHF. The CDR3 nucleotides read TGTGCTACTACGCAGGGGGCGCCAAATTCACCCCTCCACTTT.

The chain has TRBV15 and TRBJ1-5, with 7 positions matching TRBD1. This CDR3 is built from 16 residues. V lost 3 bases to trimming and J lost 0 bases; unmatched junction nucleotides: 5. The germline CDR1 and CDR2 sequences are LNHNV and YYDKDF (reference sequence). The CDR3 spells CATSSQGGPSNQPQHF. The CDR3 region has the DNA TGTGCCACCAGCAGTCAGGGGGGACCTAGCAATCAGCCCCAGCATTTT.

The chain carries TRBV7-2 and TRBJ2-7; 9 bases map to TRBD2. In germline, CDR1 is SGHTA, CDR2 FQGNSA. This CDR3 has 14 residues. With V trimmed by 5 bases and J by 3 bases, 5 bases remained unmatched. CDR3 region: CASSAGLASYEQYF. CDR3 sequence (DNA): TGTGCCAGCAGCGCGGGACTAGCCAGCTACGAGCAGTACTTC. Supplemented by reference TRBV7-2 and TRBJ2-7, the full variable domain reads GAGVSQSPSNKVTEKGKDVELRCDPISGHTALYWYRQSLGQGLEFLIYFQGNSAPDKSGLPSDRFSAERTGGSVSTLTIQRTQQEDSAVYLCASSAGLASYEQYFGPGTRLTVT.